The 29 T cell receptor beta chains below come from one sample, sequenced in a study of tumor-infiltrating lymphocytes in primary liver carcinoma (dated by TCRdb to about 2017). Data came from an Illumina HiSeq 2500. TCRbeta-specific cDNA was reverse-transcribed from roughly 500 ng total RNA using a constant-region primer and ProtoScript II reverse transcriptase. TCRbeta libraries were built with three nested multiplex PCR rounds, a slightly modified ARM-PCR procedure. Each of the first two PCR rounds ran for approximately 10 cycles and used multiplex TRBV1-TRBV30 forward primers together with a Cbeta reverse primer. TCRdb reworked the public reads: Q25 trimming with fastp, MiXCR clone assembly, productive beta chains retained. Every distinct CDR3 protein forms one entry, paired with its most common genes and DNA. This sample is represented by approximately 53,000 distinct CDR3 sequences; around 77% of them were singletons. The ten largest clones add up to about 24% of the sample.

Total RNA and DNA were co-extracted from roughly 20-30 mg of bulk tissue with the AllPrep DNA/RNA mini kit, without cell sorting. Sequences were obtained from liver tumor tissue from sampling region 5. The cell subset or site label on this specimen signifies: tumor region T5, tumor centre. The source is a man aged 35-49 years with primary liver carcinoma and hepatitis B virus infection.

The sample holds many counts of this clonotype. The DNA of the CDR3 is TGTGCCAGCAGCTTCGGGGGACAGACCTACGAGCAGTACTTC. It translates to CASSFGGQTYEQYF. This chain uses TRBV5-4 with TRBJ2-7; D is possibly TRBD1 (7 bases). Trimming stripped 2 bases from V and 2 bases from J, with 11 bases between. The CDR3 runs 14 residues. Germline V gives CDR1 SGHNT, CDR2 YYREEE (reference sequence).

The rearrangement joins TRBV11-2 to TRBJ1-6; the D is unclear. The V gene's germline CDR1 is SGHAT and CDR2 FQNNGV. The CDR3 sequence is 15 residues long. The V and J ends lost 7 bases and 7 bases respectively, with 17 bases between them. The CDR3 sequence is CASTYALGGNSPLHF. DNA of the CDR3: TGTGCCAGCACCTATGCCCTGGGAGGAAATTCACCCCTCCACTTT. The full variable domain, its missing parts supplied by reference TRBV11-2 and TRBJ1-6, is EAGVAQSPRYKIIEKRQSVAFWCNPISGHATLYWYQQILGQGPKLLIQFQNNGVVDDSQLPKDRFSAERLKGVDSTLKIQPAKLEDSAVYLCASTYALGGNSPLHFGNGTRLTVT.

A remark on this clonotype: A much larger clonotype is one base distant, so this may be a read error. Likely a read error: the CDR3 ends without its conserved phenylalanine or tryptophan. V usage is TRBV30 and J usage is TRBJ1-1; D unresolved. The germline CDR1 and CDR2 sequences are GTSNPN and SVGIG (reference sequence). The CDR3 covers 13 residues. The V end lost 3 bases, the J end lost 2 bases, and 10 bases lay between the germline ends. As DNA, the CDR3 is TGTGCCTGGAGATTCGTCATAAACACTGAAGCTTTCTCT. This sequence encodes CAWRFVINTEAFS.

A note on this clonotype: Since a much larger clone is just one base distant, this may be a read error. This chain uses TRBV9 with TRBJ1-1; D uncertain. The CDR3 covers 14 residues. V dropped 4 bases and J dropped 3 bases, with 13 bases sitting between them. Germline V CDR1 and CDR2: SGDLS, YYNGEE. CDR3 in amino acids: CASSPSTSDTEAFF. CDR3 bases: TGTGCCAGCAGCCCGTCCACCTCGGACACTGAAGCTTTCTTT.

A note on this clonotype: The junction does not match germline at one end; this may be a read error. The chain carries TRBV7-9 and TRBJ1-2; TRBD1 matches at 7 bases. CDR1 is SEHNR, CDR2 FQNEAQ, per germline (reference sequence). CDR3 length equals 14 residues. The DNA for the CDR3 is TGTGCCATCAGCTTGGGACAGTTGAACTATGGCTACGCCTTC. Translated, it gives CAISLGQLNYGYAF.

The chain joins TRBV6-6 to TRBJ1-6, with D possibly being TRBD1 (5 bases). Germline-derived CDR1 and CDR2 are MNHNY and SVGAGI (reference sequence). The CDR3 length is 13 residues. V was pared by 4 bases and J by 18 bases, with 19 bases between. CDR3 sequence reads: CASSSAGISSHHF. CDR3 in DNA: TGTGCCAGCAGTTCAGCAGGGATTTCATCCCACCACTTT.

Concerning this clonotype: One end of the junction is discordant with germline, which a read error may explain. The rearrangement joins TRBV28 to TRBJ2-5; D gene unclear. The CDR3 contains 12 residues. CDR1 and CDR2 from the germline V gene are MDHEN and SYDVKM. CDR3 coding DNA: TGTGCCAGCAGGGGCTACCAAGGGACCCAGTACTTC. Amino acid sequence: CASRGYQGTQYF.

This clonotype showed up just a few times. This may be a read error, as it is one base from a much larger clone. V and J are TRBV24-1 and TRBJ2-3; 10 nucleotides match TRBD2. V was pared by 1 base and J by 5 bases, with 5 bases of the junction left unmatched. The CDR3 extends over 16 amino acids. From germline, CDR1 is KGHDR and CDR2 SFDVKD. The CDR3 reads CATSDFGSSGRDTQYF. The CDR3 coding sequence is TGTGCCACCAGTGATTTTGGATCTAGCGGGAGAGATACGCAGTATTTT.

Turning to this clonotype: The junction departs from germline at one end; a sequencing error may be responsible. This sequence joins TRBV6-2 or TRBV6-3 and TRBJ1-5; a possible D gene is TRBD1 (5 bases). The end of the DNA aligns better with TRBJ2-3, so the J call may be wrong. Germline V CDR1 and CDR2: MNHEY, SVGEGT. This CDR3 has 13 residues. The CDR3 coding sequence is TGTGTCAGCAGTCAGACAGAGAATCAGCCCCAGTATTTT. Protein sequence: CVSSQTENQPQYF.

Ten or more counts support this clonotype. This may be a read error: a much more frequent sequence differs by one nucleotide. This chain connects TRBV29-1 to TRBJ2-2, with TRBD2 matching 7 bases. Germline CDR1 and CDR2: SQVTM and ANQGSEA. CDR3 length: 15 residues. CDR3 sequence (DNA): TGCAGCGTTGTCACGGCGGGAGCGTACACCGGGGGGCTGTTTTTT. It yields the protein CSVVTAGAYTGGLFF.

CDR3 sequence reads: CSVACDITYTF. In nucleotides, the CDR3 is TGCAGCGTTGCCTGCGACATAACCTACACCTTC. The chain employs TRBV29-1 and TRBJ1-2; no clear D. Germline-derived CDR1 and CDR2 are SQVTM and ANQGSEA. Trimming left V 4 bases short and J 10 bases short, with 13 bases between. The CDR3 contains 11 residues.

The chain uses TRBV4-1 and TRBJ2-2, with 10 bases aligning to TRBD1. CDR1 is MGHRA and CDR2 is YSYEKL in the germline V gene. J gave up 5 bases and V 7 bases, and 10 bases lay outside the gene matches. The CDR3 is made up of 16 amino acids. In DNA, the CDR3 is TGCGCCAGCAACGATCTGGACAGGGGGTTAACCGGGGAGCTGTTTTTT. Translation gives CASNDLDRGLTGELFF.

Notes on this clonotype: An end of the junction does not agree with germline; a read error may underlie this. V and J are TRBV5-8 and TRBJ2-6; D gene unclear. Germline V gives CDR1 SGHTS, CDR2 YDEGEE. This CDR3 has 15 residues. CDR3 DNA sequence: TGTGCCTGCAGCTTTCGGGTCTCTGGGACCAACGTCCTGACTTTC. It translates to CACSFRVSGTNVLTF.

Regarding this clonotype: It is likely a read error, because the conserved phenylalanine at the end of the CDR3 is missing. The chain links TRBV29-1 to TRBJ1-2; no definite D call. The CDR3 has 10 residues. Germline CDR1 is SQVTM and CDR2 is ANQGSEA. The CDR3 nucleotides are TGCAGCGTTGACCACTATGCCTACACCTCC. This encodes CSVDHYAYTS.

About this clonotype: A read error may be the cause here, since a much bigger clone is one base away. Since no conserved phenylalanine or tryptophan closes the CDR3, a read error is the likely cause. This chain joins TRBV5-1 and TRBJ2-4, with TRBD1 as a possible D gene (6 bases). This CDR3 contains 15 residues. The V end lost 1 base, the J end lost 5 bases, and 13 bases lay between the germline ends. Germline V gives CDR1 SGHRS, CDR2 YFSETQ. The CDR3 nucleotides are TGCGCCAGCAGCTTGAGGGGGTTTGAAGAAAACATTCAGTACCTC. This codes for CASSLRGFEENIQYL.

About this clonotype itself: One end of the junction fails to match germline, which may point to a read error. The CDR3 DNA is TGTGCCAACAGTACGGTAGGGGTTTCGCCCCTCCACTTT. Protein: CANSTVGVSPLHF. The rearrangement joins TRBV6-6 to TRBJ1-6, with D possibly matching TRBD1 (5 bases). Germline V lookup: CDR1 MNHNY, CDR2 SVGAGI (reference sequence). The length of the CDR3 is 13 residues.

Note on this clonotype: Sequence at one end of the junction differs from germline and may be a read error. V and J are TRBV11-1 and TRBJ2-4, with 10 bases identical to TRBD2. The length of the CDR3 is 17 residues. Per the germline V gene, CDR1 is SGHAT and CDR2 is FQDESV (reference sequence). The CDR3 is CASSHPGTSVTKNIRYF. The CDR3 nucleotides read TGTGCCAGCAGCCATCCCGGGACTAGCGTGACCAAAAACATTCGGTACTTC.

Comments on this clonotype: The junction departs from germline at one end; a sequencing error may be responsible. V and J are TRBV11-2 and TRBJ1-5; possible D gene TRBD1, 6 bases. The CDR3 loop spans 17 amino acids. Germline V gene data show CDR1 as SGHAT and CDR2 as FQNNGV. The DNA of the CDR3 is TGTGCAAGCAGCTTAGTAGGCGTAACAGGGACCAATCAGCCCCAGCATTTT. It specifies CASSLVGVTGTNQPQHF.

The chain is built from TRBV10-3 and TRBJ2-3, with D possibly TRBD2 on 5 matching bases. Germline CDR1 ENHRY, CDR2 SYGVKD. Trimming took 7 bases from V and 0 from J, leaving 14 bases between them. The CDR3 runs to 15 residues. The chain's CDR3 is CAINEGSGSTDTQYF. CDR3 nucleotides: TGTGCCATCAATGAAGGGAGTGGCAGCACAGATACGCAGTATTTT.

The chain has TRBV28 and TRBJ2-1; 8 bases are shared with TRBD1. Germline V CDR1 and CDR2: MDHEN, SYDVKM. With 10 bases clipped from V and 9 bases from J, the junction kept 8 bases outside the gene matches. CDR3 length: 12 amino acids. The CDR3 loop reads CANGRQGSEQFF. CDR3 DNA sequence: TGTGCCAACGGCAGACAGGGGAGTGAGCAGTTCTTC. The whole variable domain, filled in from reference TRBV28 and TRBJ2-1, reads DVKVTQSSRYLVKRTGEKVFLECVQDMDHENMFWYRQDPGLGLRLIYFSYDVKMKEKGDIPEGYSVSREKKERFSLILESASTNQTSMYLCANGRQGSEQFFGPGTRLTVL.

On this clonotype itself: This CDR3 is missing its conserved last phenylalanine or tryptophan, likely due to a read error. It is unclear where the CDR3 begins or ends on the DNA, so no DNA is shown, and the CDR3 is as TCRdb lists it. This chain uses TRBV4-1 with TRBJ2-1; whether TRBD2, the table's D call, matches the DNA was not checked. The CDR3 spans 19 residues, counting both ends. The V gene's germline CDR1 is MGHRA and CDR2 YSYEKL. The CDR3 is CASSQDRGGRARVRNEKFL.

On this clonotype itself: One end of the junction does not line up with germline, which may come from a read error. The V call is TRBV5-4, the J call TRBJ2-7; a weak D match, TRBD1 (5 bases). The CDR3 spans 13 residues. Germline V gene lookup returns CDR1 SGHNT and CDR2 YYREEE (reference sequence). The CDR3 coding sequence is TGTGCCAGCAGCTCAATGCAGGGCTACGGGCAGTACTTC. Encoded protein: CASSSMQGYGQYF.

At least ten counts were recorded for this clonotype. CDR3 DNA: TGTGCCAGCAGTGCGGGACAAGGCCAATACGAGCAGTACTTC. It translates to CASSAGQGQYEQYF. This chain uses TRBV6-1 with TRBJ2-7; TRBD1 is a possible D gene (6 bases). CDR1 and CDR2 from the germline V gene are MNHNS and SASEGT. Trimming stripped 4 bases from V and 4 bases from J, with 14 bases between. The CDR3 runs to 14 residues.

This clonotype was seen once. No conserved phenylalanine or tryptophan is present at the end of the CDR3, so a read error is the likely explanation. This chain's CDR3 is CSVDPGGSIEQFL. The CDR3 DNA sequence: TGCAGCGTTGATCCAGGGGGCAGCATTGAGCAGTTCTTA. The chain uses TRBV29-1 and TRBJ2-1, with 8 bases that match TRBD1. This CDR3 comprises 13 residues. Germline CDR1 and CDR2: SQVTM and ANQGSEA. The V segment lost 3 bases and the J segment 9 bases; nucleotides outside the gene matches: 7.

About this clonotype itself: Sequence at one end of the junction differs from germline and may be a read error. This chain connects TRBV11-2 to TRBJ2-1; 7 nucleotides align to TRBD2. The CDR3 is 17 amino acids. Germline V lookup: CDR1 SGHAT, CDR2 FQNNGV. The DNA for the CDR3 is TGTGCCAACAGCTTAGATAGGGAGGGAAGGTTCTACAATGAGCAGTTCTTC. It codes for CANSLDREGRFYNEQFF.

This clonotype has a single count. A junction end diverges from the germline sequence, so it may reflect a read error. V usage is TRBV12-3 or TRBV12-4 and J usage is TRBJ2-2; possible D gene TRBD2, 6 bases. This CDR3 is built from 13 residues. The CDR3 DNA reads TGTGCCAGCAGTTCGGACTACACGGGGGAGCTGTTTTTT. This sequence encodes CASSSDYTGELFF.

About this clonotype itself: A read error may account for a junction end that differs from germline. The V gene is TRBV6-6, the J gene TRBJ2-1, with unresolved D. This CDR3 is 12 amino acids long. In germline, CDR1 is MNHNY, CDR2 SVGAGI (reference sequence). Here the CDR3 DNA reads TGTGCCAGCAGTTACTCGTCAAATGAGGAGTTCTTC. Encoded protein: CASSYSSNEEFF.

This clonotype was seen many times. This chain joins TRBV6-5 and TRBJ1-2; TRBD1 is a possible D gene (6 bases). CDR3 size: 13 residues. Germline-derived CDR1 and CDR2 are MNHEY and SVGAGI. Trimming stripped 6 bases from V and 5 bases from J, with 13 bases between. CDR3 in DNA: TGTGCCAGCAGAGGGGACAAGACGTATGGCTACACCTTC. Protein product: CASRGDKTYGYTF.

This chain connects TRBV5-4 to TRBJ2-6; D is ambiguous. Per the germline V gene, CDR1 is SGHNT and CDR2 is YYREEE (reference sequence). The CDR3 totals 16 residues. V shed 5 bases and J shed 7 bases, with 19 bases lying between them. The CDR3 sequence: CASSKGAFSDANVLTF. CDR3 in DNA: TGTGCCAGCAGTAAAGGAGCGTTCTCTGATGCCAACGTCCTGACTTTC. The full variable domain, completed using reference TRBV5-4 and TRBJ2-6, is ETGVTQSPTHLIKTRGQQVTLRCSSQSGHNTVSWYQQALGQGPQFIFQYYREEENGRGNFPPRFSGLQFPNYSSELNVNALELDDSALYLCASSKGAFSDANVLTFGAGSRLTVL.